This T cell receptor (beta chain) came from a study of T cells expressing NK-cell markers. TCRdb derives one entry per CDR3 protein from the 5' RACE reads, leaving out DNA. Recorded for this sample: about 550,000 distinct CDR3 sequences. Germline values: CDR1 SNHLY, CDR2 FYNNEI. The CDR3 is made up of 15 amino acids. The V gene is TRBV2, the J gene TRBJ2-1; TCRdb's D gene call, TRBD2, goes unchecked for lack of DNA. The specimen sequenced was blood T cells: a sorted CD56 or NKG2C T cell subset, CD4+ or CD8+ T cells, or bulk PBMC T cells (not recorded which). The TCR was taken from a man younger than 35 in good health. The CDR3: CASAQRSGGINEQFF.